Described below is a single T cell receptor beta chain sequence and its context. Authors' processing steps: Amplification of reference gene primers was used by the study to estimate nucleated cell counts. The method was immunoSEQ multiplex PCR; TCRdb's version includes in-frame clones alone and lacks a portion of them. That table supplies the V and J calls and clone size; D and trimming were determined from the DNA. Among about 280,000 clones listed, approximately 86% were seen once. The data belong to a study of blood T cell repertoires in COVID-19. About the research overall: Sites across the United States, Italy and Spain contributed samples from acute and convalescent COVID-19. The cDNA or gDNA used as material had been derived from T cells, B-cell-depleted T cells, or PBMCs.

With V trimmed by 7 bases and J by 3 bases, 3 bases remained unmatched. CDR3 length equals 13 residues. The receptor was derived from a woman aged 25 to 45 who had recovered from COVID-19. Sequenced input: peripheral blood. V usage is TRBV12-3 or TRBV12-4 and J usage is TRBJ2-5; TRBD2 matches at 9 bases. CDR3 coding DNA: TGTGCCAGCAAACGACTAGCGGAAGAGACCCAGTACTTC. As protein: CASKRLAEETQYF.